Listed below are T cell receptor beta chains from one sample, sequenced in a study of graft-versus-host responses after intestinal transplantation. The antigens of these receptors remain unknown. TCRdb keeps only in-frame clones here, not all; method: immunoSEQ multiplex PCR. The table shows 130,000 to 150,000 clones, with 85% to 95% occurring only once. The input for sequencing was unstimulated CD4+ T cells sorted from spleen or lymph node cells, taken before intestinal transplant. These receptors all come from a human donor who received an intestinal transplant. Each CDR3 is given with its conserved first and last residue. A D gene is named only where the DNA matches it firmly. Size is stated for part of the rows, as once, few or many counts, or as a class when the clone is expanded.

clone size	V gene	D gene	J gene	CDR3 DNA	CDR3 protein
-	TRBV10-3	TRBD2	TRBJ2-7	TGTGCCATCAGTGATTCACCAGCGGGAAGCTACGAGCAGTACTTC	CAISDSPAGSYEQYF
-	TRBV27	TRBD1	TRBJ1-2	TGTGCCAGCAGTCCTCAGGGGGCGCTCCTTTATGGCTACACCTTC	CASSPQGALLYGYTF
-	TRBV5-1	-	TRBJ2-4	TGCGCCAGCAGCTTGTCGGGAGAGAGCATTCAGTACTTC	CASSLSGESIQYF
-	TRBV7-9	TRBD1	TRBJ1-3	TGTGCCAGCAGCCAAACTCGACAGGGCGTCTCTGGAAACACCATATATTTT	CASSQTRQGVSGNTIYF
-	TRBV29-1	-	TRBJ2-5	TGCAGCGTTGTACGCCCAAGGGATCAAGAGACCCAGTACTTC	CSVVRPRDQETQYF
once	TRBV10-3	-	TRBJ1-5	TGTGCCATCAGTGAGTCGATTTTCTCCAACAATCAGCCCCAGCATTTT	CAISESIFSNNQPQHF
once	TRBV18	-	TRBJ1-1	TGTGCCAGCTCACCTAAAGGGAACACTGAAGCTTTCTTT	CASSPKGNTEAFF
-	TRBV27	TRBD2	TRBJ2-7	TGTGCCAGCAGCCTCACTAGCGGGAGTTGGAACGAACAGTACTTC	CASSLTSGSWNEQYF
-	TRBV30	-	TRBJ1-3	TGTGCCTGGAGTTCTGGGGGGGGTGGAAACACCATATATTTT	CAWSSGGGGNTIYF
-	TRBV11-3	TRBD2	TRBJ2-1	TGTGCCAGCAGCTTATTGGCGGGGGGCTACAATGAGCAGTTCTTC	CASSLLAGGYNEQFF
-	TRBV7-2	-	TRBJ2-3	TGTGCCAGCAGTTTCGGGACTCGGTCGACAGATACGCAGTATTTT	CASSFGTRSTDTQYF
once	TRBV19	TRBD1	TRBJ1-5	TGTGCCAGTAGTAATACAGGGGGAAATCAGCCCCAGCATTTT	CASSNTGGNQPQHF
-	TRBV19	-	TRBJ2-1	TGTGCCAGTAGTATAAGCGGATCCCAGTTCTTC	CASSISGSQFF
-	TRBV5-8	-	TRBJ2-3	TGTGCCAGTAGACAGAGGGCAATAGATACGCAGTATTTT	CASRQRAIDTQYF
-	TRBV7-8	-	TRBJ2-6	TGTGCCAGCAGCTTGGTTTCAGGGATGTCGGCTGGGGCCAACGTCCTGACTTTC	CASSLVSGMSAGANVLTF
few	TRBV5-1	TRBD2	TRBJ2-7	TGCGCCAGCAGCTTGGGGGCGGGAGGGCGGTACGAGCAGTACTTC	CASSLGAGGRYEQYF
few	TRBV6-1	-	TRBJ2-7	TGTGCCAGCAGTGATAGGCAGGGCTACGGGGAGCAGTACTTC	CASSDRQGYGEQYF
-	TRBV7-2	-	TRBJ1-5	TGTGCCAGCAGCACCCGACAGCGGCAGCCCCAGCATTTT	CASSTRQRQPQHF
few	TRBV14	-	TRBJ1-5	TGTGCCAGCAGCCAGGGCCGGAATCAGCCCCAGCATTTT	CASSQGRNQPQHF
-	TRBV7-9	TRBD1	TRBJ2-7	TGTGCCAGCAGCCGAAACCCGGGACAGGGCGCTTCGAAGACCTACGAGCAGTACTTC	CASSRNPGQGASKTYEQYF
-	TRBV30	TRBD1	TRBJ2-6	TGTGCCGGGGGACAGGGCCCCCCTGGGGCCAACGTCCTGACTTTC	CAGGQGPPGANVLTF
-	TRBV7-2	-	TRBJ2-2	TGTGCCAGCAGCTTAGTGAGGACGTCCACCGGGGAGCTGTTTTTT	CASSLVRTSTGELFF
-	TRBV30	-	TRBJ2-7	TGTGCCTGGAGTGTGTGGGACACAGGGTATCCTAGGGAGCAGTACTTC	CAWSVWDTGYPREQYF
once	TRBV7-2	-	TRBJ1-2	TGTGCCAGCAGCTTATGGTTGACTGGTGACTATGGCTACACCTTC	CASSLWLTGDYGYTF
-	TRBV19	-	TRBJ1-5	TGTGCCAGTAGTATAGGCAGGGGAACAAGCAATCAGCCCCAGCATTTT	CASSIGRGTSNQPQHF
-	TRBV7-2	TRBD2	TRBJ2-4	TGTGCCAGCAGCTTACTAGCGGTAAAAAACATTCAGTACTTC	CASSLLAVKNIQYF
once	TRBV19	TRBD1	TRBJ1-5	TGTGCCAGTAGTGACAGGGTCTATGACAATCAGCCCCAGCATTTT	CASSDRVYDNQPQHF
-	TRBV7-6	TRBD2	TRBJ2-1	TGTGCCAGCAGCCGAAGGTCCGGGACTAGCGGGAGGCCGATCCACAATGAGCAGTTCTTC	CASSRRSGTSGRPIHNEQFF
few	TRBV6-1	-	TRBJ1-1	TGTGCCACCCAACTCGATTTGAGCACTGAAGCTTTCTTT	CATQLDLSTEAFF
-	TRBV4-3	-	TRBJ2-1	TGCGCCAGCAGCCAAGATAGAACGGGAGAATACAATGAGCAGTTCTTC	CASSQDRTGEYNEQFF
-	TRBV18	-	TRBJ1-3	TGTGCCAGCTCACCGGTCGCAGGGGTTGGGACTGGAAACACCATATATTTT	CASSPVAGVGTGNTIYF
-	TRBV2	-	TRBJ1-4	TGTGCCAGCAGTGAAGTGGTGGATGAAAAACTGTTTTTT	CASSEVVDEKLFF
-	TRBV6-1	TRBD1	TRBJ1-4	TGTGCCAGCAGGGGGACAGGGTGGGATGAAAAACTGTTTTTT	CASRGTGWDEKLFF
-	TRBV7-2	-	TRBJ2-7	TGTGCCAGCAGCTTAGGGACTATCATATCCTACGAGCAGTACTTC	CASSLGTIISYEQYF
-	TRBV10-3	TRBD1	TRBJ1-4	TGTGCCATCAGTGGGGACAGGGGAGGGGACGAAAAACTGTTTTTT	CAISGDRGGDEKLFF
-	TRBV19	-	TRBJ2-1	TGTGCCAGTAGTATATCCGTCAATGAGCAGTTCTTC	CASSISVNEQFF
-	TRBV2	-	TRBJ1-2	TGTGCCAGCAGTGGGGACGGCGGGGGACTCTATGGCTACACCTTC	CASSGDGGGLYGYTF
-	TRBV4-1	-	TRBJ2-3	TGCGCCAGCAGCCAACCCACAGATACGCAGTATTTT	CASSQPTDTQYF
-	TRBV7-2	-	TRBJ2-3	TGTGCCAGCAGCCCCGGAACAGGGATGACAGATACGCAGTATTTT	CASSPGTGMTDTQYF
once	TRBV11-2	TRBD1	TRBJ2-6	TGTGCCAGCAGCTTCGGGACAGGGATGGCTGGGGCCAACGTCCTGACTTTC	CASSFGTGMAGANVLTF
-	TRBV7-2	-	TRBJ1-5	TGTGCCAGCAGCTCGATCCCCCCGGGGTTAGGCAATCAGCCCCAGCATTTT	CASSSIPPGLGNQPQHF
-	TRBV19	TRBD2	TRBJ2-2	TGTGCCAGCAGACTAGCGGGAGTAGATACCGGGGAGCTGTTTTTT	CASRLAGVDTGELFF
-	TRBV4-1	TRBD2	TRBJ2-3	TGCGCCAGCAGCCAAGAACTAGCGGGTATAAGCACAGATACGCAGTATTTT	CASSQELAGISTDTQYF
-	TRBV29-1	-	TRBJ2-1	TGCAGCGTAGTCGGGGGCGAGCAGTTCTTC	CSVVGGEQFF
-	TRBV7-2	-	TRBJ2-5	TGTGCCAGCAGTAGAGGAGGAAGAGAGACCCAGTACTTC	CASSRGGRETQYF
once	TRBV2	TRBD1	TRBJ1-1	TGTGCCAGCAGCCTACAGGGGACTGAAGCTTTCTTT	CASSLQGTEAFF
-	TRBV13	TRBD2	TRBJ2-7	TGTGCCAGCAGCTCAGCGGGAGGGGGGAGCGAGCAGTACTTC	CASSSAGGGSEQYF
once	TRBV6-5	-	TRBJ1-5	TGTGCCAGCCGGAGGCACGGCCAAAATCAGCCCCAGCATTTT	CASRRHGQNQPQHF
-	TRBV28	TRBD1	TRBJ1-5	TGTGCCAGTGAGGGGGCGCAAGCCAATCAGCCCCAGCATTTT	CASEGAQANQPQHF
once	TRBV11-2	-	TRBJ1-1	TGTGCCAGCAGCCTATACACTGAAGCTTTCTTT	CASSLYTEAFF
-	TRBV27	TRBD1	TRBJ1-5	TGTGCCAGCAGTTTATTGCAGGGGGGGCCTAATCAGCCCCAGCATTTT	CASSLLQGGPNQPQHF
-	TRBV4-3	-	TRBJ1-1	TGCGCCAGCAGCCAAGGACCGGGATTGGGAACTGAAGCTTTCTTT	CASSQGPGLGTEAFF
-	TRBV5-4	-	TRBJ2-7	TGTGCCAGCAGCTCGTATCCGGGGGAGCAGTACTTC	CASSSYPGEQYF
-	TRBV30	-	TRBJ2-1	TGTGCCTGGAGTGTACTAATTAGCAAGATCTTC	CAWSVLISKIF
-	TRBV7-2	-	TRBJ1-1	TGTGCCAGCAGCTTAGGGGGGTTTAGCACTGAAGCTTTCTTT	CASSLGGFSTEAFF
few	TRBV7-2	TRBD1	TRBJ1-2	TGTGCCAGCAGCTTCCGGACAGGGTATGGCTACACCTTC	CASSFRTGYGYTF